The rows below give T cell receptor beta chains drawn from one sample of a study of cytomegalovirus exposure and HLA in healthy donors. TCRdb's copy holds only in-frame clones and misses some; the assay was immunoSEQ multiplex PCR. The repertoire holds 250,000 to 400,000 clones, with around 90% as singletons. The sequencing input was PBMCs. These receptors all stem from a woman in her twenties or thirties in good health and CMV-seropositive. The CDR3 runs from the conserved cysteine through the conserved F or W. Each record gives: D gene, J gene, clone size, V gene, CDR3 DNA, CDR3 protein. D genes are given only for firm matches. Only some rows state a clone size, as once, few, many or a class for expanded clones.

d_gene: TRBD1
j_gene: TRBJ1-5
abundance: once
v_gene: TRBV27
CDR3nt: TGTGCCAGCAGTTGGACAGGGGAAACGTTCGAGCCCCAGCATTTT
CDR3aa: CASSWTGETFEPQHF

d_gene: TRBD2
j_gene: TRBJ2-3
abundance: .
v_gene: TRBV2
CDR3nt: TGTGCCAGCAGTGTTCGAGCGGGGGGGAAGGATACGCAGTATTTT
CDR3aa: CASSVRAGGKDTQYF

d_gene: .
j_gene: TRBJ2-5
abundance: .
v_gene: TRBV7-6
CDR3nt: TGTGCCAGCAGCTTACCAGGGCAAGAGACCCAGTACTTC
CDR3aa: CASSLPGQETQYF

d_gene: TRBD1
j_gene: TRBJ1-2
abundance: .
v_gene: TRBV28
CDR3nt: TGTGCCAGCAGTATTAGGACAGGTAACCACTATGGCTACACCTTC
CDR3aa: CASSIRTGNHYGYTF

d_gene: .
j_gene: TRBJ2-2
abundance: .
v_gene: TRBV30
CDR3nt: TGTGCCTGGAGTAAGTGGTCGAACACCGGGGAGCTGTTTTTT
CDR3aa: CAWSKWSNTGELFF

d_gene: .
j_gene: TRBJ1-4
abundance: .
v_gene: TRBV6-1
CDR3nt: TGTGCCAGCAGTGAACCGTGGGGGCGGTTTGACGAAAAACTGTTTTTT
CDR3aa: CASSEPWGRFDEKLFF

d_gene: TRBD1
j_gene: TRBJ2-7
abundance: .
v_gene: TRBV11-3
CDR3nt: TGTGCCAGCAGCCCTGGACAGGGCCACTCCTACGAGCAGTACTTC
CDR3aa: CASSPGQGHSYEQYF

d_gene: .
j_gene: TRBJ1-6
abundance: .
v_gene: TRBV6-1
CDR3nt: TGTGCCAGCAGCTCCCAATTATATTCACCCCTCCACTTT
CDR3aa: CASSSQLYSPLHF

d_gene: .
j_gene: TRBJ1-1
abundance: .
v_gene: TRBV29-1
CDR3nt: TGCAGCGTTGGGGGAATTTGGGCTGAGGGGAACACTGAAGCTTTCTTT
CDR3aa: CSVGGIWAEGNTEAFF

d_gene: .
j_gene: TRBJ1-2
abundance: .
v_gene: TRBV6-5
CDR3nt: TGTGCCAGCAGCTCTTTGGGTTATGGCTACACCTTC
CDR3aa: CASSSLGYGYTF

d_gene: .
j_gene: TRBJ2-7
abundance: .
v_gene: TRBV14
CDR3nt: TGTGCCAGCAGCCAAGAAACTTACGAGCAGTACTTC
CDR3aa: CASSQETYEQYF

d_gene: TRBD1
j_gene: TRBJ1-2
abundance: few
v_gene: TRBV14
CDR3nt: TGTGCCAGCAGCCAACTCAAGGGGGCAGAGGATGGCTACACCTTC
CDR3aa: CASSQLKGAEDGYTF

d_gene: .
j_gene: TRBJ2-7
abundance: .
v_gene: TRBV5-1
CDR3nt: TGCGCCAGCAGCGCGACGACAGCGACCTACGAGCAGTACTTC
CDR3aa: CASSATTATYEQYF

d_gene: .
j_gene: TRBJ1-5
abundance: once
v_gene: TRBV28
CDR3nt: TGTGCCAGCACCGGGACACCGGTTAATCAGCCCCAGCATTTT
CDR3aa: CASTGTPVNQPQHF

d_gene: .
j_gene: TRBJ2-4
abundance: .
v_gene: TRBV7-2
CDR3nt: TGTGCCAGCAGCTTCCCACAGGTAGCCAAAAACATTCAGTACTTC
CDR3aa: CASSFPQVAKNIQYF

d_gene: .
j_gene: TRBJ2-7
abundance: .
v_gene: TRBV19
CDR3nt: TGTGCCAGTAGTAGGGAACTAACCTACGAGCAGTACTTC
CDR3aa: CASSRELTYEQYF

d_gene: TRBD2
j_gene: TRBJ2-1
abundance: .
v_gene: TRBV29-1
CDR3nt: TGCAGCGTAGCGGGACTAGCGGGGGGTTTGGGGTCCTACAATGAGCAGTTCTTC
CDR3aa: CSVAGLAGGLGSYNEQFF

d_gene: .
j_gene: TRBJ1-2
abundance: .
v_gene: TRBV6-1
CDR3nt: TGTGCCAGCAGTGAATTCGGTCCGGCCCATGGCTACACCTTC
CDR3aa: CASSEFGPAHGYTF

d_gene: TRBD2
j_gene: TRBJ2-1
abundance: .
v_gene: TRBV7-3
CDR3nt: TGTGCCAGCAGCTTAACAGCGGGAGCGGTCTACAATGAGCAGTTCTTC
CDR3aa: CASSLTAGAVYNEQFF

d_gene: TRBD2
j_gene: TRBJ2-3
abundance: .
v_gene: TRBV5-4
CDR3nt: TGTGCCAGCAGCCGCCGGGGGGGCAGCGCAGATACGCAGTATTTT
CDR3aa: CASSRRGGSADTQYF